This T cell receptor (beta chain) was identified during a study of response to subunit inactivated influenza vaccine (dated by TCRdb to about 2018). Broadly, across the study: To follow how T cells responded to a trivalent subunit inactivated influenza vaccine, the researchers relied on deep quantitative profiling of the T cell receptor repertoire. Overall results and qualifications from the work: The authors proposed that each seasonal influenza vaccination may bring in only a limited number of new T cells.

This clonotype was detected a few times. What antigen it recognizes has not been identified. No qualities accompany the bases; no much larger clone lies one base away. Including the terminal cysteine and phenylalanine, the CDR3 comprises 15 residues. Only the CDR3 DNA stays, 45 bases, in frame from base 1. As encoded in the germline V gene, CDR1 is MNHNS while CDR2 is SASEGT. Germline trimming: 8 bases from V, 10 bases from J; junction bases outside gene matches: 13. Library preparation used RT-PCR. The reads were generated on an Illumina HiSeq 2500. TCRdb itself trimmed the public reads at Q25 with fastp, ran MiXCR and retained productive beta chains. Each entry is one CDR3 protein sequence, shown with its most common DNA and genes. In all, the sample holds around 650,000 distinct CDR3 sequences, and 15% to 19% of those were seen once. 9.5% to 13% of the sample is held by the ten biggest clonotypes.

The receptor's source is a man between 50 and 59 years old who received an inactivated influenza vaccine. Donor details come from another sample of the same person, matched by shared clones. The chain joins TRBV6-1 to TRBJ2-1, with 11 central nucleotides matching TRBD2. The specimen comprised PBMCs from blood, sampled 12 days after vaccination. The nucleotide sequence reads as follows: TGTGCCAGCTCGACCATCAGACTAGCGGGACTCGAGCAGTTCTTC. Its translation reads: CASSTIRLAGLEQFF.